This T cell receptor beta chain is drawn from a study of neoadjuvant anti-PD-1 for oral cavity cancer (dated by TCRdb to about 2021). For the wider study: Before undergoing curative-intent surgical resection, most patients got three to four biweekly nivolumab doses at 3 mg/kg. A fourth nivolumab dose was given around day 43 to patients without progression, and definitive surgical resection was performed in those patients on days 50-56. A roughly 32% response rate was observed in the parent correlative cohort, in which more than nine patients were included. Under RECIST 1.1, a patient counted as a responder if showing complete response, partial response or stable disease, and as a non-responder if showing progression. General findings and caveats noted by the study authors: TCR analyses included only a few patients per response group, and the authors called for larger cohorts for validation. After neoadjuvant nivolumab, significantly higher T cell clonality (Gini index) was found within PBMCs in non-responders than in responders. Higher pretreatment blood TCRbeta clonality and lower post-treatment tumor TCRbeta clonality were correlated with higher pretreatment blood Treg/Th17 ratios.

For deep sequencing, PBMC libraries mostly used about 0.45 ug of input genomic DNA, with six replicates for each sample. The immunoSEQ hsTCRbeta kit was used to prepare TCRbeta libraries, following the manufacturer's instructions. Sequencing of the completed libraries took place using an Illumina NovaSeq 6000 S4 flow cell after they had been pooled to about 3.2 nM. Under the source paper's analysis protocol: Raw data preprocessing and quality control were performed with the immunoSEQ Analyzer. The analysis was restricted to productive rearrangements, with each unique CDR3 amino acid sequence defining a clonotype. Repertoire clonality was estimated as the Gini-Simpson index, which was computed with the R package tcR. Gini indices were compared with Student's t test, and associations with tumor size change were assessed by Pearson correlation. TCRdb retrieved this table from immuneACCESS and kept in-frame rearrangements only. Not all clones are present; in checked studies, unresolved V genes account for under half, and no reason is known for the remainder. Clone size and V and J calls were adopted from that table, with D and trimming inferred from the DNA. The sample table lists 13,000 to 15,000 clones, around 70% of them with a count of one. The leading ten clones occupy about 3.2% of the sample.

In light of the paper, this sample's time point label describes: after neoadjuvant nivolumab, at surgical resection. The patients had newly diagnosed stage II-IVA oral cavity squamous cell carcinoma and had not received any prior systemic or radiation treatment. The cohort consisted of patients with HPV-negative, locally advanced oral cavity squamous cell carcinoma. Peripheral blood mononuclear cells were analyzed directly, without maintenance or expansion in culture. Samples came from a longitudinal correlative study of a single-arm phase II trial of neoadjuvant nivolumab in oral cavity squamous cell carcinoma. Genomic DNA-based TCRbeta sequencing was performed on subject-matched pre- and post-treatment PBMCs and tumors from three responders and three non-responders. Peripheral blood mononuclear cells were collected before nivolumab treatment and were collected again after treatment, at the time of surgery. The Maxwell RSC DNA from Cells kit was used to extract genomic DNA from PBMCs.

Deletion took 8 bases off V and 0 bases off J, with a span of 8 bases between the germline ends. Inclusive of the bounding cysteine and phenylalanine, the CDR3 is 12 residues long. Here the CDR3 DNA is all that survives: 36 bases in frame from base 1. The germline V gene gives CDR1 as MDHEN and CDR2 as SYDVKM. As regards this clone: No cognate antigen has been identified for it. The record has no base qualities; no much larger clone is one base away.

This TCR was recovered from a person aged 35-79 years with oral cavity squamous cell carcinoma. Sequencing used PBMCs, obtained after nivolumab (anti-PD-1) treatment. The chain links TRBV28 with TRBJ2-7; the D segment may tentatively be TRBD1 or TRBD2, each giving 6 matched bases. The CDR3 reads CASGGLSYEQYF. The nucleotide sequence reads TGTGCCAGCGGGGGGCTCTCCTACGAGCAGTACTTC. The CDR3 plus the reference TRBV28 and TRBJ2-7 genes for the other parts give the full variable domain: DVKVTQSSRYLVKRTGEKVFLECVQDMDHENMFWYRQDPGLGLRLIYFSYDVKMKEKGDIPEGYSVSREKKERFSLILESASTNQTSMYLCASGGLSYEQYFGPGTRLTVT.